The 29 T cell receptor beta chains below come from one sample, sequenced in a study of cytomegalovirus exposure and HLA in healthy donors. In the PCR, 60 Vbeta and 13 Jbeta primers were used. Assay used: immunoSEQ multiplex PCR; TCRdb lists only in-frame clones, some missing. The repertoire holds 190,000 or so clones, with more than 75% as singletons. Sequencing input: PBMCs. The origin of the receptors is a male donor in good health and CMV-seropositive.

J is TRBJ2-7 and V is TRBV7-2; 11 bases line up with TRBD1. The CDR3 runs 14 residues. Germline loops: CDR1 SGHTA, CDR2 FQGNSA. J lost 5 bases, V lost 5 bases, and 5 bases had no gene match. CDR3 region: CASSLDRGHNEQYF. CDR3 DNA: TGTGCCAGCAGCCTGGACAGGGGGCACAACGAGCAGTACTTC.

The genes are TRBV6-5 and TRBJ2-3; 8 nucleotides align to TRBD2. The CDR3 runs 14 residues. V gave up 6 bases and J gave up 4 bases; unmatched junction bases: 6. Per germline, CDR1 MNHEY and CDR2 SVGAGI. The CDR3 nucleotides read TGTGCCAGCAGCCCTAGACTAGCGCCAGATACGCAGTATTTT. This translates into CASSPRLAPDTQYF.

This clone occurred once. The chain carries TRBV15 and TRBJ2-5; 8 bases line up with TRBD1. The DNA end is a closer match to TRBJ2-7, so the J assignment may be wrong. CDR1 and CDR2 from the germline V gene are LNHNV and YYDKDF (reference sequence). The CDR3 consists of 16 residues. The CDR3 DNA is TGTGCCACCAGCAAACTAGGACAGGGAGGCTTGCACGAGCAGTACTTC. This encodes CATSKLGQGGLHEQYF.

The chain employs TRBV9 and TRBJ2-2, with 8 positions matching TRBD2. Germline trimming cut 0 bases from V and 4 bases from J; bases unmatched to any gene: 11. The CDR3 extends over 18 amino acids. From germline, CDR1 is SGDLS and CDR2 YYNGEE. The CDR3 region is CASSVEIPGLGITGELFF. DNA for the CDR3: TGTGCCAGCAGCGTAGAGATCCCGGGACTAGGAATCACCGGGGAGCTGTTTTTT.

The chain couples TRBV28 to TRBJ2-7; no clear D gene. The length of the CDR3 is 13 residues. V dropped 5 bases and J dropped 7 bases, with 15 bases sitting between them. Per germline, CDR1 MDHEN and CDR2 SYDVKM. In DNA, the CDR3 is TGTGCCAGCAGTCCCCCCTCACCCAGGGAGCAGTACTTC. It specifies CASSPPSPREQYF.

This chain connects TRBV25-1 to TRBJ1-1; D call uncertain. CDR3 length equals 11 residues. Looked up from germline, CDR1 is MGHDK and CDR2 is SYGVNS. V dropped 5 bases and J dropped 5 bases, with 6 bases sitting between them. The CDR3 reads CASSSTTEAFF. CDR3 sequence (DNA): TGTGCCAGCAGTTCTACGACTGAAGCTTTCTTT.

The chain has TRBV6-5 and TRBJ1-2, with D possibly TRBD1 on 5 matching bases. Per germline, CDR1 MNHEY and CDR2 SVGAGI. The CDR3 spans 14 residues. V shed 3 bases and J shed 4 bases, with 12 bases lying between them. This chain's CDR3 is CASSYRGEAYGYTF. Here the CDR3 DNA reads TGTGCCAGCAGTTATCGGGGGGAGGCCTATGGCTACACCTTC.

This clone was observed once. The chain uses TRBV6-4 and TRBJ2-3; no definite D call. The germline V gene has CDR1 MRHNA and CDR2 SNTAGT. The CDR3 loop spans 13 amino acids. Between the trimmed V and J ends, which lost 3 bases and 4 bases, there was a span of 8 bases. CDR3 in amino acids: CASSEALPDTQYF. In DNA, the CDR3 is TGTGCCAGCAGTGAGGCCTTACCAGATACGCAGTATTTT.

The V call is TRBV4-3, the J call TRBJ2-7, with TRBD2 matching over 10 bases. CDR1 and CDR2 from the germline V gene are LGHNA and YSLEER. V was pared by 7 bases and J by 7 bases, with 10 bases of the junction left unmatched. The CDR3 loop spans 14 amino acids. The CDR3 nucleotides read TGCGCCAGCAACAACAGCGGGAGGGCCGAGGAGCAGTACTTC. Protein: CASNNSGRAEEQYF.

The chain carries TRBV6-5 and TRBJ1-2, with 8 bases lining up with TRBD1. The CDR3 loop spans 12 amino acids. The germline V gene has CDR1 MNHEY and CDR2 SVGAGI. The chain's CDR3 is CASRDRPHGYTF. The CDR3 nucleotides are TGTGCTAGTAGGGACAGGCCCCATGGCTACACCTTC.

The rearrangement uses TRBV6-5 and TRBJ2-7; TRBD2 matches at 7 bases. This CDR3 region has 15 residues. The junction had 3 bases not matched to a gene; V was cut back by 0 bases and J by 1 base. CDR1 is MNHEY, CDR2 SVGAGI, per germline. This chain's CDR3 is CASSYSAGPSYEQYF. CDR3 nucleotides: TGTGCCAGCAGTTACTCAGCGGGGCCTTCCTACGAGCAGTACTTC.

The chain joins TRBV4-3 to TRBJ2-3, with 7 positions matching TRBD1. V shed 1 base, J shed 2 bases, and the junction held 3 bases outside the gene matches. CDR1 LGHNA and CDR2 YSLEER come from the germline V gene. The CDR3 length is 15 residues. CDR3 protein: CASSQGTGFTDTQYF. The CDR3 region has the DNA TGCGCCAGCAGCCAAGGGACAGGTTTCACAGATACGCAGTATTTT.

This clone was recorded a few times. The chain links TRBV4-3 to TRBJ2-3; D is unresolved. Germline-derived CDR1 and CDR2 are LGHNA and YSLEER. The CDR3 contains 14 residues. V lost 3 bases and J lost 0, with 7 bases in between. CDR3 DNA sequence: TGCGCCAGCAGCCATGGAGCAAGCACAGATACGCAGTATTTT. It translates to CASSHGASTDTQYF.

This clone turned up a few times. The genes are TRBV6-6 and TRBJ1-3; D might be TRBD1 (5 bases). With 0 bases removed from V and 8 bases from J, the gap between germline ends came to 11 bases. CDR1 is MNHNY and CDR2 is SVGAGI in the germline V gene (reference sequence). There are 14 residues in the CDR3. CDR3 sequence (DNA): TGTGCCAGCAGTTACTCGGTTGGGGGGGACACCATATATTTT. This encodes CASSYSVGGDTIYF.

This clone was recorded once. The chain is built from TRBV7-9 and TRBJ2-1; 9 bases match TRBD1. Germline V lookup: CDR1 SEHNR, CDR2 FQNEAQ (reference sequence). Trimming cost V 1 base and J 7 bases; bases outside gene matches: 8. The length of the CDR3 is 16 residues. In DNA, the CDR3 is TGTGCCAGCAGCTTAGACCTTGGGACAGGGAGTAATGAGCAGTTCTTC. Translated: CASSLDLGTGSNEQFF.

The V gene is TRBV5-6, the J gene TRBJ2-7; 7 bases fit TRBD1. The length of the CDR3 is 14 residues. The junction had 6 bases not matched to a gene; V was cut back by 2 bases and J by 4 bases. Germline V gene lookup returns CDR1 SGHDT and CDR2 YYEEEE. CDR3 bases: TGTGCCAGCAGCTTAACAGGGGTTATTTACGAGCAGTACTTC. It encodes CASSLTGVIYEQYF.

The chain links TRBV7-3 to TRBJ2-7; tentatively, D is TRBD2 (5 bases). There are 12 residues in the CDR3. Trimming removed 5 bases from V and 7 bases from J, with 12 bases in between. Germline loops: CDR1 SGHTA, CDR2 FQGTGA. CDR3 DNA: TGTGCCAGCAGCCGGCTAACGGGGGAGCAGTACTTC. It specifies CASSRLTGEQYF.

V and J are TRBV27 and TRBJ2-5; D is possibly TRBD1 (5 bases). Germline lookup yields CDR1 MNHEY and CDR2 SMNVEV (reference sequence). The CDR3 has 15 amino acids. Deletions cut 1 base from V and 0 bases from J, with 9 bases between. CDR3 nucleotide sequence: TGTGCCAGCAGTTTATTCGGCAGGGACCAAGAGACCCAGTACTTC. Its protein product is CASSLFGRDQETQYF.

The chain carries TRBV6-6 and TRBJ1-1; D is ambiguous. This CDR3 has 13 residues. Germline V gives CDR1 MNHNY, CDR2 SVGAGI (reference sequence). V shed 2 bases and J shed 11 bases, with 15 bases lying between them. CDR3 amino acids: CASSYPYGQVAFF. CDR3 nucleotides: TGTGCCAGCAGTTACCCGTATGGGCAGGTCGCTTTCTTT.

DNA for the CDR3: TGTGCCAGCAAACAGTCTTACGAGCAGTACTTC. Translation gives CASKQSYEQYF. This chain uses TRBV27 with TRBJ2-7, with unresolved D. Trimming took off 7 bases at V and 4 bases at J, with 8 bases between the two ends. Germline CDR1 is MNHEY and CDR2 is SMNVEV (reference sequence). This CDR3 spans 11 amino acids.

The CDR3 loop reads CASMTGGRETQYF. Written as DNA, the CDR3 is TGTGCCAGCATGACGGGGGGGCGAGAGACCCAGTACTTC. The rearrangement uses TRBV7-2 and TRBJ2-5; 8 bases match TRBD2. Germline values: CDR1 SGHTA, CDR2 FQGNSA. With 7 bases clipped from V and 4 bases from J, the junction kept 5 bases outside the gene matches. The CDR3 consists of 13 residues.

The genes are TRBV25-1 and TRBJ2-7, with D possibly TRBD2 on 6 matching bases. V shed 1 base and J shed 3 bases, with 13 bases lying between them. From germline, CDR1 is MGHDK and CDR2 SYGVNS. CDR3 length: 15 residues. CDR3 DNA sequence: TGTGCCAGCAGTGAATGGAGACGGGGGATCTACGAGCAGTACTTC. It is translated as CASSEWRRGIYEQYF.

In its sample, this clone was seen once. The V and J genes are TRBV4-1 and TRBJ2-1; TRBD2 matches 9 bases. The CDR3 is 18 amino acids. J gave up 8 bases and V 1 base, and 15 bases lay outside the gene matches. Germline CDR1 and CDR2: MGHRA and YSYEKL. The DNA of the CDR3 is TGCGCCAGCAGCCAAGGGTCCCAATTAGCGGGAGCAAGCCATGAGCAGTTCTTC. It specifies CASSQGSQLAGASHEQFF.

This clone was counted a few times. This chain links TRBV6-5 with TRBJ1-1, with TRBD1 identical over 7 bases. Germline assignment: CDR1 MNHEY and CDR2 SVGAGI. CDR3 size: 14 residues. The V and J ends lost 6 bases and 0 bases, in that order; junction bases with no gene match: 4. The CDR3 is CASRMGQMNTEAFF. The CDR3 bases are TGTGCCAGCAGAATGGGACAGATGAACACTGAAGCTTTCTTT.

The rearrangement links TRBV2 to TRBJ1-2, with 11 bases aligning to TRBD1. Unmatched junction bases numbered 5, after V lost 4 bases and J lost 7 bases. Germline CDR1 reads SNHLY; CDR2 reads FYNNEI. The CDR3 consists of 14 residues. As DNA, the CDR3 is TGTGCCAGCAGTGCGGGACAGGGGGTAACTGGCTACACCTTC. It encodes CASSAGQGVTGYTF.

The chain links TRBV19 to TRBJ1-2; 8 bases line up with TRBD1. Germline CDR1 and CDR2: LNHDA and SQIVND (reference sequence). J lost 4 bases, V lost 4 bases, and 11 bases had no gene match. This CDR3 contains 16 residues. This chain's CDR3 is CASSRSGTGGFYGYTF. The CDR3 region has the DNA TGTGCCAGTAGTAGATCCGGGACAGGAGGCTTCTATGGCTACACCTTC.

The rearrangement links TRBV11-2 to TRBJ2-5, with D tentatively TRBD2 (5 bases). The CDR3 consists of 13 residues. The germline gives CDR1 SGHAT, CDR2 FQNNGV. The germline V and J ends were trimmed by 3 bases and 6 bases, with 11 bases remaining between them. This CDR3 reads CASSFEPGKTQYF. The DNA for the CDR3 is TGTGCCAGCAGCTTTGAGCCGGGAAAGACCCAGTACTTC.

This chain links TRBV21-1 with TRBJ2-7; no check of the table's D call, TRBD1, against the DNA was made. TRBV21-1 is tagged as a pseudogene. The CDR3 contains 17 residues. For the CDR3, the DNA is TGTGCCAGCAGCAAATACCAGGATCTTTCGAGCTCCTACGAGCAGTACTTC. This gives the protein CASSKYQDLSSSYEQYF.

V gene TRBV4-1 combines with J gene TRBJ1-4; unclear D gene. V lost 0 bases and J lost 7, with 12 bases in between. The CDR3 length is 15 residues. Germline V lookup: CDR1 MGHRA, CDR2 YSYEKL. The CDR3 DNA reads TGCGCCAGCAGCCAAGAGTCTGCGGCCCTTGAAAAACTGTTTTTT. Translating it yields CASSQESAALEKLFF.